This passage covers 6 T cell receptor beta chains from one sample sequenced in a study of CD8 T cells in ankylosing spondylitis. TCRdb reprocessed the 5' RACE reads with MiXCR, giving one entry per CDR3 protein. Seen here are 200,000 to 300,000 distinct CDR3 sequences, approximately 8.4% observed once, and the top ten hold about 5%. The sequenced sample was blood, either unsorted or a sorted T cell fraction (not recorded which). The receptors shown here come from a female donor with ankylosing spondylitis or in good health (not recorded which).

In this sample, this clonotype turned up many times. The genes are TRBV2 and TRBJ2-7; 7 positions agree with TRBD1. Germline loops: CDR1 SNHLY, CDR2 FYNNEI. This CDR3 contains 12 residues. J was trimmed by 9 bases and V by 7 bases; bases with no gene match: 9. The DNA for the CDR3 is TGTGCCAGCATCCGACAGGGATATGGGCAGTACTTC. It translates to CASIRQGYGQYF.

This clonotype was seen many times. The genes are TRBV20-1 and TRBJ2-2, with a possible D match to TRBD2 (5 bases). The ends were cut back, 1 base at V and 5 bases at J, with 8 bases in the middle. The V gene's germline CDR1 is DFQATT and CDR2 SNEGSKA (reference sequence). There are 13 residues in the CDR3. Written as DNA, the CDR3 is TGCAGTGCTAGAGGAGAGGGAACCGGGGAGCTGTTTTTT. Its protein is CSARGEGTGELFF.

The chain combines TRBV7-2 with TRBJ2-1; TRBD1 matches 7 bases. CDR1 SGHTA and CDR2 FQGNSA come from the germline V gene. The V segment lost 2 bases and the J segment 10 bases; nucleotides outside the gene matches: 5. CDR3 length equals 13 residues. CDR3 residues: CASSLIDRAEQFF. The DNA for the CDR3 is TGTGCCAGCAGCTTAATTGACAGGGCGGAGCAGTTCTTC.

There are many counts of this clonotype. The chain couples TRBV20-1 to TRBJ2-7, with a weak D call TRBD2 (5 bases). Germline values: CDR1 DFQATT, CDR2 SNEGSKA (reference sequence). Trimming took 5 bases from V and 1 from J, leaving 12 bases between them. The CDR3 covers 13 residues. The CDR3 sequence: CSALASSSYEQYF. CDR3 sequence (DNA): TGCAGTGCTCTGGCTAGCAGTTCCTACGAGCAGTACTTC.

This clonotype occurred many times. V gene TRBV7-2 combines with J gene TRBJ2-7; TRBD1 agrees at 10 bases. In germline, CDR1 is SGHTA, CDR2 FQGNSA. The CDR3 spans 14 residues. V shed 3 bases and J 4 bases; nucleotides not matched to a gene: 3. The CDR3 DNA follows: TGTGCCAGCAGCTTGGCGGGACAGGGGTACGAGCAGTACTTC. As protein: CASSLAGQGYEQYF.

The sample holds many counts of this clonotype. The CDR3: CASSLTGGGNIQYF. The CDR3 DNA reads TGTGCCAGCAGCTTGACGGGAGGGGGAAACATTCAGTACTTC. The chain uses TRBV7-2 and TRBJ2-4, with 8 bases that match TRBD2. The germline gives CDR1 SGHTA, CDR2 FQGNSA. V lost 3 bases, J lost 6 bases, and 4 bases stayed unmatched. This CDR3 has 14 residues.